This entry features one T cell receptor (beta chain) sequence. Trimming stripped 2 bases from V and 2 bases from J, with 8 bases between. The CDR3 sequence is 14 residues long. Looked up from germline, CDR1 is SGHDT and CDR2 is YYEEEE. This sample stems from a study of cytomegalovirus exposure and HLA in healthy donors. TCRdb keeps only in-frame clones here, not all; method: immunoSEQ multiplex PCR. The sample comprises some 340,000 clones, about nine tenths of which are singletons, and 0.95% to 1.5% rests with the top ten. The specimen was PBMCs. The TCR was taken from a woman in her 30s in good health and CMV-seropositive. The chain employs TRBV5-6 and TRBJ1-3; a weak D match, TRBD1 (5 bases). For the CDR3, the DNA is TGTGCCAGCAGCTTTAGGGGACCTGGAAACACCATATATTTT. Translated: CASSFRGPGNTIYF.